The 31 T cell receptor beta chains below come from one sample, sequenced in a study of cytomegalovirus exposure and HLA in healthy donors (dated by TCRdb to the late 2010s). Libraries were constructed by the immunoSEQ multiplex PCR assay. The multiplex PCR relied on a mix of 60 forward primers for TCR Vbeta segments and 13 reverse primers for TCR Jbeta segments. Here the immuneACCESS table is served through TCRdb, limited to in-frame sequences with V and J called. Missing clones are a known gap in these copies; in checked studies unresolved V genes cover under half, and the rest lacks a known reason. The sample contains some 150,000 clones, roughly 84% of them found a single time. Clones ranked in the top ten supply almost 2.5% of the sample. Sequencing was done on a sample of PBMCs. These receptors were taken from a boy under 10 years old in good health and CMV-seronegative.

V is TRBV28 and J is TRBJ1-1; D uncertain. Deletions cut 4 bases from V and 5 bases from J, with 11 bases between. This CDR3 has 13 residues. Per germline, CDR1 MDHEN and CDR2 SYDVKM. The CDR3 sequence: CASSSPFFTEAFF. DNA for the CDR3: TGTGCCAGCAGTTCCCCTTTTTTTACTGAAGCTTTCTTT.

The gene calls are TRBV7-9 and TRBJ2-3, with D possibly matching TRBD2 (5 bases). Germline CDR1 is SEHNR and CDR2 is FQNEAQ (reference sequence). This CDR3 is 14 amino acids long. V lost 5 bases and J 4 bases, leaving 13 bases between the germline ends. For the CDR3, the DNA is TGTGCCAGCAGCGGCTTCGGACTGCCAGATACGCAGTATTTT. Its protein product is CASSGFGLPDTQYF.

Only one count was recorded for this clone. The V gene is TRBV4-1, the J gene TRBJ1-5; D is ambiguous. Germline CDR1 MGHRA, CDR2 YSYEKL. V was trimmed by 5 bases and J by 9 bases, leaving 20 bases between them. This CDR3 contains 15 residues. CDR3 sequence reads: CASSGGHKSSAPQHF. In nucleotides, the CDR3 is TGCGCCAGCAGCGGTGGTCACAAGTCAAGTGCGCCCCAGCATTTT.

CDR3 residues: CASSQEALNNRGAYEQYF. CDR3 nucleotides: TGCGCCAGCAGCCAAGAGGCTTTAAACAACAGGGGTGCCTACGAGCAGTACTTC. V gene TRBV4-3 combines with J gene TRBJ2-7, with 7 nucleotides matching TRBD1. The ends lost 0 bases at V and 2 bases at J; junction bases unmatched: 13. The germline V gene has CDR1 LGHNA and CDR2 YSLEER. The CDR3 contains 18 residues.

This clone occurred once. The chain uses TRBV28 and TRBJ2-4; a weak D match, TRBD2 (5 bases). The CDR3 is made up of 15 amino acids. Germline CDR1 and CDR2: MDHEN and SYDVKM. Trimming left V 0 bases short and J 1 base short, with 7 bases between. The CDR3 loop is CASSLWDFAKNIQYF. Here the CDR3 DNA reads TGTGCCAGCAGTTTATGGGACTTCGCCAAAAACATTCAGTACTTC.

This clone was recorded a few times. The chain uses TRBV19 and TRBJ2-5; D unclear. The CDR3 is 15 residues long. Germline CDR1 LNHDA, CDR2 SQIVND (reference sequence). The V end was cut by 1 base, the J end by 6 bases, with 15 bases between. In nucleotides, the CDR3 is TGTGCCAGTAGTATAGGTTTCCCCGGTGTACAGACCCAGTACTTC. Translation gives CASSIGFPGVQTQYF.

This sequence joins TRBV27 and TRBJ1-1; tentatively, D is TRBD1 (6 bases). The V gene's germline CDR1 is MNHEY and CDR2 SMNVEV (reference sequence). V was trimmed by 6 bases and J by 1 base, leaving 12 bases between them. The CDR3 covers 14 residues. For the CDR3, the DNA is TGTGCCAGCAGGGGAGGGGGGCGGAACACTGAAGCTTTCTTT. It translates to CASRGGGRNTEAFF.

The gene calls are TRBV28 and TRBJ1-5; TRBD1 agrees at 7 bases. Germline V gives CDR1 MDHEN, CDR2 SYDVKM. The CDR3 runs 17 residues. The V gene end was trimmed by 6 bases and the J gene end by 2 bases; junction bases not matched to a gene: 13. In DNA form, the CDR3 reads TGTGCCAGCAGGGACCGGACAGGACCCGGCGGCAATCAGCCCCAGCATTTT. Its translation: CASRDRTGPGGNQPQHF.

The chain recombines TRBV6-5 with TRBJ2-3; 11 bases line up with TRBD2. The CDR3 is 14 amino acids. V shed 8 bases, J shed 5 bases, and the junction held 6 bases outside the gene matches. Per the germline V gene, CDR1 is MNHEY and CDR2 is SVGAGI. CDR3 bases: TGTGCCAGCTTAGCGGGAGGGGGAGGAGATACGCAGTATTTT. Residues: CASLAGGGGDTQYF.

The CDR3 is CASSNGQGDEQYF. Written as DNA, the CDR3 is TGTGCCAGTAGTAACGGACAGGGAGACGAGCAGTACTTC. The V call is TRBV19, the J call TRBJ2-7; 8 positions agree with TRBD1. Germline lookup yields CDR1 LNHDA and CDR2 SQIVND (reference sequence). The CDR3 has 13 residues. J was trimmed by 5 bases and V by 4 bases; bases with no gene match: 4.

The chain joins TRBV7-3 to TRBJ2-2, with 10 bases matching TRBD1. Germline lookup yields CDR1 SGHTA and CDR2 FQGTGA. V lost 7 bases to trimming and J lost 4 bases; unmatched junction nucleotides: 3. The CDR3 loop spans 14 amino acids. This CDR3 reads CASKGQGGTGELFF. For the CDR3, the DNA is TGTGCCAGCAAAGGACAGGGGGGCACCGGGGAGCTGTTTTTT. The full variable domain, completed using reference TRBV7-3 and TRBJ2-2, is GAGVSQTPSNKVTEKGKYVELRCDPISGHTALYWYRQSLGQGPEFLIYFQGTGAADDSGLPNDRFFAVRPEGSVSTLKIQRTERGDSAVYLCASKGQGGTGELFFGEGSRLTVL.

About this clone: One junction end disagrees with the germline gene, perhaps due to a read error. This chain connects TRBV6-6 to TRBJ1-5; maybe TRBD1 (6 bases). The CDR3 covers 15 residues. Per germline, CDR1 MNHNY and CDR2 SVGAGI (reference sequence). CDR3 sequence: CAGRPPTGSGQPQHF. The CDR3 DNA reads TGTGCCGGCAGACCACCCACAGGGTCTGGACAGCCCCAGCATTTT.

This clone showed up just a few times. J is TRBJ1-1 and V is TRBV6-5; 7 bases line up with TRBD1. The CDR3 covers 14 residues. In germline, CDR1 is MNHEY, CDR2 SVGAGI. The V segment lost 10 bases and the J segment 1 base; nucleotides outside the gene matches: 9. CDR3 nucleotide sequence: TGTGCCATCCAGACAGGGATCGAGAACACTGAAGCTTTCTTT. Translation gives CAIQTGIENTEAFF.

The J gene is TRBJ1-2, the V gene TRBV28; D perhaps matches TRBD1 (5 bases). Trimming took 7 bases from V and 8 from J, leaving 17 bases between them. In germline, CDR1 is MDHEN, CDR2 SYDVKM. The CDR3 has 13 residues. Here the CDR3 DNA reads TGTGCCAGCACCGTCCCCGGGGACTGGGGCTACACCTTC. Residues: CASTVPGDWGYTF.

With regard to this clone: Other DNA sequences in the sample encode the same CDR3. This chain's CDR3 is CASSAAYEQYF. The CDR3, as DNA: TGTGCCAGCAGCGCAGCGTACGAGCAGTACTTC. This rearrangement joins TRBV25-1 to TRBJ2-7, with unresolved D. The CDR3 is made up of 11 amino acids. The germline V gene has CDR1 MGHDK and CDR2 SYGVNS. V lost 6 bases and J lost 4, with 7 bases in between.

The chain links TRBV19 to TRBJ1-5, with 8 nucleotides matching TRBD1. Germline V gives CDR1 LNHDA, CDR2 SQIVND (reference sequence). The CDR3 runs 18 residues. The V and J ends lost 3 bases and 0 bases, in that order; junction bases with no gene match: 10. In DNA, the CDR3 is TGTGCCAGTAGTATGTTCGGGACAGGATCTTATAGCAATCAGCCCCAGCATTTT. It codes for CASSMFGTGSYSNQPQHF.

In its sample, this clone was seen a few times. The rearrangement uses TRBV6-5 and TRBJ2-5; D perhaps matches TRBD1 (5 bases). This CDR3 spans 13 amino acids. V was trimmed by 2 bases and J by 7 bases, leaving 11 bases between them. Germline V gives CDR1 MNHEY, CDR2 SVGAGI. For the CDR3, the DNA is TGTGCCAGCAGTTACGGACAAGCCGGGACCCAGTACTTC. Residues: CASSYGQAGTQYF.

The chain carries TRBV7-9 and TRBJ1-5, with 7 positions matching TRBD1. From germline, CDR1 is SEHNR and CDR2 FQNEAQ (reference sequence). This CDR3 region has 12 residues. V dropped 5 bases and J dropped 8; count of bases not matched to a gene: 3. The CDR3 is CASSQGGEPQHF. The CDR3 DNA reads TGTGCCAGCAGCCAGGGGGGAGAGCCCCAGCATTTT.

The V gene is TRBV2, the J gene TRBJ1-4, with D perhaps matching TRBD1 (5 bases). Trimming stripped 8 bases from V and 4 bases from J, with 8 bases between. CDR3 length: 12 residues. Germline V lookup: CDR1 SNHLY, CDR2 FYNNEI. CDR3 nucleotides: TGTGCCAGCGGGCAGGGTAATGAAAAACTGTTTTTT. Translated, it gives CASGQGNEKLFF.

This chain joins TRBV6-6 and TRBJ1-4; D gene unclear. CDR1 MNHNY and CDR2 SVGAGI come from the germline V gene (reference sequence). V was pared by 5 bases and J by 2 bases, with 9 bases between. There are 14 residues in the CDR3. The CDR3 sequence is CASSLAVTNEKLFF. The CDR3 bases are TGTGCCAGCAGTCTGGCTGTGACTAATGAAAAACTGTTTTTT.

This clone was recorded a few times. The chain joins TRBV2 to TRBJ1-1; 9 bases map to TRBD1. Trimming at V came to 8 bases and at J to 1 base, leaving 5 bases not matched to a gene. The CDR3 spans 14 residues. The germline V gene has CDR1 SNHLY and CDR2 FYNNEI. The CDR3 nucleotides read TGTGCCAGCCTGGAGGACAGGGGGAACACTGAAGCTTTCTTT. This codes for CASLEDRGNTEAFF.

The V call is TRBV29-1, the J call TRBJ2-1; 9 positions agree with TRBD2. The V gene's germline CDR1 is SQVTM and CDR2 ANQGSEA. The CDR3 is 13 amino acids. V was clipped by 3 bases and J by 8 bases; unmatched bases: 5. CDR3 sequence (DNA): TGCAGCGTTGAGTCTAGCGGGAACGATGAGCAGTTCTTC. Translated: CSVESSGNDEQFF.

This clone was seen a single time. The genes are TRBV2 and TRBJ2-1, with TRBD2 matching 9 bases. The CDR3 loop spans 18 amino acids. V gave up 0 bases and J gave up 5 bases; unmatched junction bases: 11. Per germline, CDR1 SNHLY and CDR2 FYNNEI. CDR3 bases: TGTGCCAGCAGTGAAGCGCTTCGACTAGCGGCTATCGACAATGAGCAGTTCTTC. This gives the protein CASSEALRLAAIDNEQFF. Based on the CDR3 plus reference TRBV2 and TRBJ2-1, the full variable domain is EPEVTQTPSHQVTQMGQEVILRCVPISNHLYFYWYRQILGQKVEFLVSFYNNEISEKSEIFDDQFSVERPDGSNFTLKIRSTKLEDSAMYFCASSEALRLAAIDNEQFFGPGTRLTVL.

Points on this clone: The CDR3 does not end in the conserved phenylalanine or tryptophan, so this is likely a read error. The chain combines TRBV27 with TRBJ2-7; TRBD2 agrees at 7 bases. CDR1 MNHEY and CDR2 SMNVEV come from the germline V gene (reference sequence). This CDR3 has 15 amino acids. Germline trimming cut 5 bases from V and 7 bases from J; bases unmatched to any gene: 14. The CDR3 DNA reads TGTGCCAGCAGTCCTCCTTGGGGGAGGGCCTTTGAGCAGTACCTC. This codes for CASSPPWGRAFEQYL.

This sequence joins TRBV5-8 and TRBJ2-1, with 7 bases lining up with TRBD1. CDR1 is SGHTS and CDR2 is YDEGEE in the germline V gene. The CDR3 covers 14 residues. The J segment lost 8 bases and the V segment lost 1 base, leaving 6 bases of the junction unmatched. The CDR3 bases are TGTGCCAGCAGCTTGTACTACAGGGGATATGAGCAGTTCTTC. As protein: CASSLYYRGYEQFF.

This sequence joins TRBV4-3 and TRBJ2-3; TRBD2 matches at 8 bases. This CDR3 has 16 residues. Looked up from germline, CDR1 is LGHNA and CDR2 is YSLEER. V trimming: 1 base; J trimming: 2 bases; junction bases outside the gene matches: 5. CDR3 in amino acids: CASSQGGTSSTDTQYF. DNA of the CDR3: TGCGCCAGCAGCCAAGGGGGGACTAGTTCCACAGATACGCAGTATTTT.

The V call is TRBV2, the J call TRBJ2-7, with 7 nucleotides matching TRBD1. The germline gives CDR1 SNHLY, CDR2 FYNNEI. The CDR3 length is 14 residues. Losses at the gene ends were 3 bases for V and 6 bases for J; bases not matched to a gene: 8. The CDR3 DNA sequence: TGTGCCAGCAGTGAGAAAGGGGGCGGCGGCGAGCAGTACTTC. Translated: CASSEKGGGGEQYF. The full variable domain, completed using reference TRBV2 and TRBJ2-7, is EPEVTQTPSHQVTQMGQEVILRCVPISNHLYFYWYRQILGQKVEFLVSFYNNEISEKSEIFDDQFSVERPDGSNFTLKIRSTKLEDSAMYFCASSEKGGGGEQYFGPGTRLTVT.

This sequence joins TRBV29-1 and TRBJ1-2, with D uncertain. V lost 0 bases, J lost 7 bases, and 12 bases lay in between. The germline V gene encodes CDR1 SQVTM and CDR2 ANQGSEA. The CDR3 spans 13 residues. CDR3 DNA: TGCAGCGTTGAAGATGTCCCCAGAGGTGGCTACACCTTC. Residues: CSVEDVPRGGYTF. Full variable domain (rest looked up from reference TRBV29-1 and TRBJ1-2): SAVISQKPSRDICQRGTSLTIQCQVDSQVTMMFWYRQQPGQSLTLIATANQGSEATYESGFVIDKFPISRPNLTFSTLTVSNMSPEDSSIYLCSVEDVPRGGYTFGSGTRLTVV.

The chain is built from TRBV28 and TRBJ2-5, with TRBD1 matching over 10 bases. The germline V gene encodes CDR1 MDHEN and CDR2 SYDVKM. Germline trimming cut 4 bases from V and 0 bases from J; bases unmatched to any gene: 8. The CDR3 consists of 17 residues. The CDR3 reads CASSSYGTGVDQETQYF. The CDR3 coding sequence is TGTGCCAGCAGTTCCTACGGGACAGGGGTAGACCAAGAGACCCAGTACTTC.

The rearrangement joins TRBV9 to TRBJ1-2; 9 bases map to TRBD1. Trimming removed 3 bases from V and 4 bases from J; junction bases left unmatched: 16. The germline V gene has CDR1 SGDLS and CDR2 YYNGEE. This CDR3 has 18 amino acids. DNA of the CDR3: TGTGCCAGCAGCGGCGACAGGGGGTCTTTTGGAGTTCGCTATGGCTACACCTTC. This encodes CASSGDRGSFGVRYGYTF.

This clone was counted a single time. The V and J genes are TRBV13 and TRBJ2-1, with 7 nucleotides matching TRBD2. Trimming cost V 3 bases and J 13 bases; bases outside gene matches: 3. This CDR3 is built from 11 residues. The germline V gene has CDR1 PRHDT and CDR2 FYEKMQ (reference sequence). The CDR3 nucleotides read TGTGCCAGCAGCTTCGGGGGGTATCAGTTCTTC. Its protein is CASSFGGYQFF.